This T cell receptor (beta chain) was sequenced during a study of PD-1 blockade in classical Hodgkin lymphoma. Study-level points and caveats: Similar baseline diversity was found in complete responders and newly diagnosed patients.

As to this clone: Its matching antigen is unknown.

Using immunoSEQ multiplex PCR, the repertoire was profiled, and TCRdb retains in-frame clones only, with some absent. Of approximately 61,000 clones listed, roughly 87% are singletons. Time point: cycle 4 day 1 (C4D1), after 5 to 7 weeks of nivolumab. Brentuximab vedotin exposure varied, and every patient relapsed after autologous stem cell transplantation. The CDR3 sequence is 16 residues long. Germline values: CDR1 MNHNS, CDR2 SASEGT. J lost 5 bases, V lost 2 bases, and 10 bases had no gene match. The sample consisted of peripheral blood mononuclear cells (PBMCs), taken before the fourth cycle of nivolumab. The V gene is TRBV6-1, the J gene TRBJ2-3; 7 nucleotides agree with TRBD2. This TCR came from a human donor with classical Hodgkin lymphoma. This CDR3 reads CASSERKRGGIDTQYF. As DNA, the CDR3 is TGTGCCAGCAGTGAACGAAAGCGCGGGGGTATAGATACGCAGTATTTT.